What follows are 25 T cell receptor beta chains derived from one specimen sequenced in a study of beta chain features in type 1 diabetes. The study reverse transcribed the entire isolated RNA, so it sequenced expressed TCRB transcripts. The method was immunoSEQ multiplex PCR; TCRdb's version includes in-frame clones alone and lacks a portion of them. The sample yields about 930,000 clones, about 17% seen once. Sequencing was carried out using naive CD4+ T cells from blood. These receptor sequences come from a woman aged 18-30 years in good health.

J is TRBJ2-1 and V is TRBV10-3, with 12 bases identical to TRBD2. The CDR3 spans 18 residues. J lost 7 bases, V lost 4 bases, and 14 bases had no gene match. Germline CDR1 is ENHRY and CDR2 is SYGVKD. CDR3 sequence: CAISGGPTTSGSLNEQFF. The CDR3 region has the DNA TGTGCCATCAGTGGCGGACCGACGACTAGCGGGAGCTTGAATGAGCAGTTCTTC.

The V and J genes are TRBV27 and TRBJ2-2; TRBD2 agrees at 9 bases. CDR1 and CDR2 from the germline V gene are MNHEY and SMNVEV (reference sequence). The CDR3 totals 15 residues. The ends lost 6 bases at V and 6 bases at J; junction bases unmatched: 8. This CDR3 reads CASSRGVAGAGELFF. CDR3 DNA: TGTGCCAGCAGCCGTGGAGTAGCGGGAGCCGGGGAGCTGTTTTTT.

This chain uses TRBV20-1 with TRBJ2-7, with a tentative D call TRBD1 (6 bases). V was clipped by 5 bases and J by 2 bases, with 7 bases between them. The CDR3 runs 11 residues. Per the germline V gene, CDR1 is DFQATT and CDR2 is SNEGSKA (reference sequence). CDR3 in amino acids: CSAGQTYEQYF. The CDR3 nucleotides read TGCAGTGCTGGACAGACCTACGAGCAGTACTTC.

A few counts support this clone. The chain links TRBV21-1 to TRBJ1-2; the table names TRBD1, a call not compared with the DNA. TRBV21-1 is a recognized pseudogene. CDR3 size: 13 residues. This chain's CDR3 is CASRPTGVSGYTF. In nucleotides, the CDR3 is TGTGCCAGCCGACCCACAGGGGTTAGTGGCTACACCTTC.

This clone occurred a few times. The rearrangement joins TRBV5-1 to TRBJ2-7, with D uncertain. CDR3 length: 15 residues. Germline CDR1 SGHRS, CDR2 YFSETQ. With 4 bases removed from V and 2 bases from J, the gap between germline ends came to 16 bases. The CDR3 sequence: CASSPLVGSPYEQYF. CDR3 coding DNA: TGCGCCAGCAGCCCCCTCGTGGGCTCCCCCTACGAGCAGTACTTC.

This chain connects TRBV28 to TRBJ1-1; a possible D gene is TRBD1 (5 bases). The CDR3 consists of 15 residues. Germline V lookup: CDR1 MDHEN, CDR2 SYDVKM. V shed 6 bases and J shed 4 bases, with 18 bases lying between them. DNA for the CDR3: TGTGCCAGCAGCGAAGGGACCGCCCAGGGCACTGAAGCTTTCTTT. Its protein is CASSEGTAQGTEAFF.

The chain uses TRBV7-9 and TRBJ2-7; D gene unclear. From germline, CDR1 is SEHNR and CDR2 FQNEAQ (reference sequence). The CDR3 consists of 14 residues. Between the trimmed V and J ends, which lost 3 bases and 3 bases, there was a span of 12 bases. As DNA, the CDR3 is TGTGCCAGCAGCTTTAGCAGTACCCTCTACGAGCAGTACTTC. Protein: CASSFSSTLYEQYF.

A few counts support this clone. This rearrangement joins TRBV7-2 to TRBJ2-5, with 10 bases that match TRBD2. Per the germline V gene, CDR1 is SGHTA and CDR2 is FQGNSA. This CDR3 comprises 15 residues. Trimming took 1 base from V and 4 from J; bases not matched to a gene: 3. The CDR3 DNA is TGTGCCAGCAGCTTAGATAGCGGGAGGACAGAGACCCAGTACTTC. Protein product: CASSLDSGRTETQYF.

Remarks on this clone: The same CDR3 arises from other DNA sequences in this sample as well. CDR3: CASRSSGANVLTF. CDR3 DNA sequence: TGTGCCAGCCGGAGCTCTGGGGCCAACGTCCTGACTTTC. The chain carries TRBV9 and TRBJ2-6; D is unresolved. This CDR3 contains 13 residues. Germline values: CDR1 SGDLS, CDR2 YYNGEE. Trimming took off 7 bases at V and 0 bases at J, with 5 bases between the two ends.

The CDR3 DNA reads TGCAGCGCCGACGGTGGGATTACAGGCCCAGATACGCAGTATTTT. This translates into CSADGGITGPDTQYF. The chain joins TRBV29-1 to TRBJ2-3; D possibly corresponds to TRBD1 (5 bases). The germline V gene has CDR1 SQVTM and CDR2 ANQGSEA. V dropped 7 bases and J dropped 4 bases, with 21 bases sitting between them. The CDR3 has 15 amino acids.

The chain has TRBV18 and TRBJ2-5; 8 nucleotides agree with TRBD2. The CDR3 sequence is 16 residues long. Germline V CDR1 and CDR2: KGHSH, LQKENI. After removal of 1 base from V and 5 bases from J, the junction contained 9 bases not matched to a gene. DNA for the CDR3: TGTGCCAGCTCACCACGCGCTAGCGGGTTATCGGAGACCCAGTACTTC. It encodes CASSPRASGLSETQYF.

The V gene is TRBV10-3, the J gene TRBJ1-1, with D unclear. CDR1 is ENHRY, CDR2 SYGVKD, per germline. The CDR3 is 13 residues long. Deletions cut 2 bases from V and 9 bases from J, with 13 bases between. CDR3: CAISEMATAKAFF. The CDR3 coding sequence is TGTGCCATCAGTGAGATGGCGACCGCCAAAGCTTTCTTT.

Here the CDR3 DNA reads TGCAGCGCGGGAGCGGGAGGGAACTACGAGCAGTACTTC. Translation gives CSAGAGGNYEQYF. The rearrangement uses TRBV29-1 and TRBJ2-7, with 10 bases aligning to TRBD2. CDR1 is SQVTM, CDR2 ANQGSEA, per germline. CDR3 length: 13 residues. With 7 bases clipped from V and 3 bases from J, the junction kept 6 bases outside the gene matches.

This clone was recorded a few times. This sample also contains other DNA sequences that code for the same CDR3. V gene TRBV5-1 combines with J gene TRBJ2-7; 9 nucleotides line up with TRBD1. Germline V gene sequence: CDR1 SGHRS, CDR2 YFSETQ. The ends lost 3 bases at V and 2 bases at J; junction bases unmatched: 3. The CDR3 consists of 14 residues. DNA of the CDR3: TGCGCCAGCAGCTCGGGACAGGGAACCTACGAGCAGTACTTC. Translated: CASSSGQGTYEQYF.

This clone showed up just a few times. V usage is TRBV27 and J usage is TRBJ2-2, with TRBD2 as a possible D gene (5 bases). The V and J ends lost 2 bases and 7 bases respectively, with 17 bases between them. Germline V gene sequence: CDR1 MNHEY, CDR2 SMNVEV (reference sequence). The length of the CDR3 is 16 residues. CDR3: CASSLRLSSAGGELFF. For the CDR3, the DNA is TGTGCCAGCAGTTTACGTTTGTCCTCCGCGGGCGGGGAGCTGTTTTTT.

V gene TRBV4-1 combines with J gene TRBJ1-2, with 7 bases identical to TRBD1. The CDR3 spans 15 residues. Losses at the gene ends were 1 base for V and 4 bases for J; bases not matched to a gene: 6. In germline, CDR1 is MGHRA, CDR2 YSYEKL. The CDR3 coding sequence is TGCGCCAGCAGCCAAGCGGAAGGGGGCGGCTATGGCTACACCTTC. Translating it yields CASSQAEGGGYGYTF.

This clone came up once. The chain joins TRBV30 to TRBJ1-4, with TRBD1 matching 9 bases. The trim removed 4 bases at V and 5 bases at J, leaving 17 bases unmatched. Germline CDR1 and CDR2: GTSNPN and SVGIG (reference sequence). CDR3 length: 18 amino acids. The CDR3 region is CAWITRRGQGAPNEKLFF. DNA for the CDR3: TGTGCCTGGATCACCAGGAGGGGACAGGGAGCCCCCAATGAAAAACTGTTTTTT.

This clone was seen only a few times. V is TRBV28 and J is TRBJ2-7; D not certain. CDR1 and CDR2 from the germline V gene are MDHEN and SYDVKM. The CDR3 is 13 residues long. Between the trimmed V and J ends, which lost 3 bases and 3 bases, there was a span of 9 bases. The CDR3 protein is CASSLSAFYEQYF. DNA for the CDR3: TGTGCCAGCAGTTTGTCAGCTTTCTACGAGCAGTACTTC.

This clone has a handful of counts. The rearrangement links TRBV7-2 to TRBJ2-3; TRBD1 matches 7 bases. The V gene's germline CDR1 is SGHTA and CDR2 FQGNSA. This CDR3 spans 18 amino acids. Unmatched junction bases numbered 20, after V lost 5 bases and J lost 6 bases. In nucleotides, the CDR3 is TGTGCCAGCAGCGCTAGCCCCGGGACAGCTCTGCCCGCGGATACGCAGTATTTT. This encodes CASSASPGTALPADTQYF.

This clone was found a few times. The chain joins TRBV5-1 to TRBJ2-5; D is undetermined. The length of the CDR3 is 13 residues. Germline assignment: CDR1 SGHRS and CDR2 YFSETQ. Trimming shortened V by 3 bases and J by 3 bases, and 9 bases separated the two germline ends. The CDR3: CASSSRTEETQYF. CDR3 sequence (DNA): TGCGCCAGCAGCTCGAGGACGGAAGAGACCCAGTACTTC. The full variable domain, with the rest looked up from reference TRBV5-1 and TRBJ2-5, is KAGVTQTPRYLIKTRGQQVTLSCSPISGHRSVSWYQQTPGQGLQFLFEYFSETQRNKGNFPGRFSGRQFSNSRSEMNVSTLELGDSALYLCASSSRTEETQYFGPGTRLLVL.

This clone was counted only a few times. The V call is TRBV18, the J call TRBJ2-3; 7 bases are shared with TRBD2. J lost 6 bases, V lost 3 bases, and 6 bases had no gene match. Looked up from germline, CDR1 is KGHSH and CDR2 is LQKENI. The CDR3 totals 14 residues. The CDR3: CASSPRGRADTQYF. In DNA, the CDR3 is TGTGCCAGCTCACCTCGGGGGAGGGCCGATACGCAGTATTTT.

The rearrangement joins TRBV7-3 to TRBJ2-7; D gene ambiguous. Germline lookup yields CDR1 SGHTA and CDR2 FQGTGA. The CDR3 is made up of 15 amino acids. V lost 2 bases to trimming and J lost 4 bases, with 15 bases between them. The CDR3 is CASSLSQARRYEQYF. The CDR3 DNA sequence: TGTGCCAGCAGCTTATCGCAGGCGAGAAGGTACGAGCAGTACTTC.

The rearrangement links TRBV4-2 to TRBJ2-1, with D tentatively TRBD1 or TRBD2 (5 bases each). Per germline, CDR1 LGHNA and CDR2 YNFKEQ. V was clipped by 3 bases and J by 7 bases, with 13 bases between them. The CDR3 covers 14 residues. The CDR3 DNA reads TGTGCCAGCAGCCACCTGGGGGACCTAAATGAGCAGTTCTTC. This encodes CASSHLGDLNEQFF.

This clone showed up just a few times. The genes are TRBV10-3 and TRBJ1-1, with 7 bases fitting TRBD1. CDR1 and CDR2 from the germline V gene are ENHRY and SYGVKD. The CDR3 runs to 15 residues. J gave up 5 bases and V 10 bases, and 16 bases lay outside the gene matches. CDR3 region: CATADRVIGGTEAFF. The DNA of the CDR3 is TGTGCCACCGCTGACAGGGTAATAGGAGGGACTGAAGCTTTCTTT.

This clone was seen only a few times. The CDR3 loop reads CASSLSGGYTF. The CDR3 DNA sequence: TGTGCCAGCAGCTTATCAGGTGGCTACACCTTC. The rearrangement uses TRBV7-9 and TRBJ1-2; no firm D call. There are 11 residues in the CDR3. Trimming took off 2 bases at V and 7 bases at J, with 5 bases between the two ends. Looked up from germline, CDR1 is SEHNR and CDR2 is FQNEAQ (reference sequence).